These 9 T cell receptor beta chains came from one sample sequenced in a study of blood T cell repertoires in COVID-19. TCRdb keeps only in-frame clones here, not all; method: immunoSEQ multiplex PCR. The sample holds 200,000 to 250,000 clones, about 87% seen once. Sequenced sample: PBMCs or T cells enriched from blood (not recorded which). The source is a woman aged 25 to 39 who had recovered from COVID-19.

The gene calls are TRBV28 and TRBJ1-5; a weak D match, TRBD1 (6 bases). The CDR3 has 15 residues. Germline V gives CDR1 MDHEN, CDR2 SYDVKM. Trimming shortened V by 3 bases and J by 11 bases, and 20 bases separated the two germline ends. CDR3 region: CASSFSRTAPEAQHF. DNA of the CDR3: TGTGCCAGCAGTTTTTCCAGGACAGCGCCCGAAGCCCAGCATTTT.

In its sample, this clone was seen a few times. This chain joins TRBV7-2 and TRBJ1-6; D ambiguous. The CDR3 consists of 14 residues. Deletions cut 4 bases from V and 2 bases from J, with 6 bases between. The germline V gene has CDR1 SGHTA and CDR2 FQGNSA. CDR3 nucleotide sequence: TGTGCCAGCAGCTCCGGGACCTATAATTCACCCCTCCACTTT. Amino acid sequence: CASSSGTYNSPLHF.

DNA of the CDR3: TGTGCCAGCAGCACTATGGGGGACAGGGCAACGGCTTTCTTT. It translates to CASSTMGDRATAFF. The rearrangement joins TRBV7-9 to TRBJ1-1; TRBD1 matches at 9 bases. CDR3 size: 14 residues. In germline, CDR1 is SEHNR, CDR2 FQNEAQ (reference sequence). Unmatched junction bases numbered 12, after V lost 5 bases and J lost 11 bases.

Here the CDR3 reads CASSFTGAGPQHF. The CDR3 DNA reads TGTGCCAGCAGCTTCACAGGGGCTGGGCCCCAGCATTTT. The J gene is TRBJ1-5, the V gene TRBV5-6; 7 bases match TRBD1. V gave up 2 bases and J gave up 9 bases; unmatched junction bases: 5. The length of the CDR3 is 13 residues. Germline CDR1 is SGHDT and CDR2 is YYEEEE.

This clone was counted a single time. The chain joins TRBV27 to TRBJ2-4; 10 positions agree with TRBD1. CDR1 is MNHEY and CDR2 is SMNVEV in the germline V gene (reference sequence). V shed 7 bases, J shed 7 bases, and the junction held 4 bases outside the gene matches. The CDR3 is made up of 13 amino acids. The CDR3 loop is CASTRQGANIQYF. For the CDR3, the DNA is TGTGCCAGCACCAGACAGGGGGCGAACATTCAGTACTTC.

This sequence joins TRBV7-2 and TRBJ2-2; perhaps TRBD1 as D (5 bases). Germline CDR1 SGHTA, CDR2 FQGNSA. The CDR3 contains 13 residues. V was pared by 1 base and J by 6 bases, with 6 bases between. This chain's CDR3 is CASSLGGAGELFF. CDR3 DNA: TGTGCCAGCAGCTTAGGGGGCGCCGGGGAGCTGTTTTTT. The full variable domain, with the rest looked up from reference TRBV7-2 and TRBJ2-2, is GAGVSQSPSNKVTEKGKDVELRCDPISGHTALYWYRQSLGQGLEFLIYFQGNSAPDKSGLPSDRFSAERTGGSVSTLTIQRTQQEDSAVYLCASSLGGAGELFFGEGSRLTVL.

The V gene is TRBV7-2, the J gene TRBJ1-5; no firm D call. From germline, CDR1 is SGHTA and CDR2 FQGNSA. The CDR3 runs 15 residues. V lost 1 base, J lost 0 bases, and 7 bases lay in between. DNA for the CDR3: TGTGCCAGCAGCTTAGATGGGAGTAGCAATCAGCCCCAGCATTTT. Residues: CASSLDGSSNQPQHF.

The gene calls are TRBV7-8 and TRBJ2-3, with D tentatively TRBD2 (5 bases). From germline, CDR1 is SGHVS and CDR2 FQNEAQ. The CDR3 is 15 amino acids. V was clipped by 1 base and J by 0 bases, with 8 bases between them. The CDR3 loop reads CASSLVLASTDTQYF. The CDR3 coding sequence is TGTGCCAGCAGCTTAGTGCTAGCCAGCACAGATACGCAGTATTTT.

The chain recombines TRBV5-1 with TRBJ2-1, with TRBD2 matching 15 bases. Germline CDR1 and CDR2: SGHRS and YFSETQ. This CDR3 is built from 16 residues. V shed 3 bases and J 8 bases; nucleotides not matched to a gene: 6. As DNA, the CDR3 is TGCGCCAGCAGCTCCGGACTAGCGGGGGGGCCGGATGAGCAGTTCTTC. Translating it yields CASSSGLAGGPDEQFF.